This TCR beta chain comes out of a study of cytomegalovirus exposure and HLA in healthy donors. With respect to this clone: Its antigen is currently unknown.

Study-level points and caveats: Later work showed greater clonal expansion in HLA-associated TCR beta chains than in equally common others. Most TCR sequences were seen very rarely across donors, but some public TCRs occurred in many.

This CDR3 is 15 amino acids long. Germline V gene lookup returns CDR1 PRHDT and CDR2 FYEKMQ (reference sequence). The trim removed 6 bases at V and 4 bases at J, leaving 11 bases unmatched. The PCR had 60 Vbeta and 13 Jbeta primers. This table comes from immunoSEQ multiplex PCR, and its TCRdb copy is limited to in-frame clones, with some not included. The sample holds about 190,000 clones, 75% to 90% seen once. The TCR sequence derives from a woman younger than 30 in good health and CMV-seronegative. The specimen sequenced was PBMCs. The chain has TRBV13 and TRBJ2-7; 8 positions match TRBD2. CDR3 nucleotide sequence: TGTGCCAGCAGATTTTACAGCGGGGGCGGGTACGAGCAGTACTTC. This codes for CASRFYSGGGYEQYF.